This T cell receptor beta chain was recovered during a study of chemoradiotherapy in HPV16-positive cancers. Assay: immunoSEQ multiplex PCR; the TCRdb copy retains only in-frame clones and omits some. The sample shows about 68,000 clones, about nine tenths of them seen only once. Germline CDR1 reads ENHRY; CDR2 reads SYGVKD. V lost 6 bases to trimming and J lost 5 bases, with 11 bases between them. CDR3 length: 13 amino acids. Repertoires were sampled repeatedly during chemoradiotherapy. This chain links TRBV10-3 with TRBJ1-5; D is perhaps TRBD1 (5 bases). The specimen was blood, collected from a patient who underwent chemoradiotherapy. The sequence derives from a human donor with HPV-associated anogenital cancer. CDR3 in amino acids: CAISGGRDQPQHF. CDR3 coding DNA: TGTGCCATCAGCGGGGGACGGGATCAGCCCCAGCATTTT.